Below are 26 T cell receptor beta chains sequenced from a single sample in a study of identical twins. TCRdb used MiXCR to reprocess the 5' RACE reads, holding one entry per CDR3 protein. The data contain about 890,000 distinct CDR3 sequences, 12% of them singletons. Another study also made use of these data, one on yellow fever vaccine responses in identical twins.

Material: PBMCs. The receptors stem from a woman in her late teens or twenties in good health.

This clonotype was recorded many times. CDR3 DNA: TGTGCCAGCAGTTTAGTAGACTTTCAGTTCTTC. Protein product: CASSLVDFQFF. This chain connects TRBV12-3 or TRBV12-4 to TRBJ2-1; D is undetermined. The V and J ends lost 1 base and 13 bases respectively, with 8 bases between them. The CDR3 has 11 amino acids.

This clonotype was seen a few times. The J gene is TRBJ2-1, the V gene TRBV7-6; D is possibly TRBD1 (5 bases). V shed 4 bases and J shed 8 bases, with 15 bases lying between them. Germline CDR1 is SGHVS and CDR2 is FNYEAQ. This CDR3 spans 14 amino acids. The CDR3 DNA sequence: TGTGCCAGCAGCTCCAGGACACTGGGTGATGAGCAGTTCTTC. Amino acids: CASSSRTLGDEQFF.

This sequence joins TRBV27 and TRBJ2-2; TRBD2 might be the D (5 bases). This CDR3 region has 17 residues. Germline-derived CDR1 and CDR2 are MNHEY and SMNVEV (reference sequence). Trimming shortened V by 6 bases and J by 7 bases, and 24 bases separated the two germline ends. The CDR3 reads CASSEEDGRVDGGELFF. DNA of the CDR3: TGTGCCAGCAGCGAGGAGGATGGTAGGGTGGACGGCGGGGAGCTGTTTTTT.

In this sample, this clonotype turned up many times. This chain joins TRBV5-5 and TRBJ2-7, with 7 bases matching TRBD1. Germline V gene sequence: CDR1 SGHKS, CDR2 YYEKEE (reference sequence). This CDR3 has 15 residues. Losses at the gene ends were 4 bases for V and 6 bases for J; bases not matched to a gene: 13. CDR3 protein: CASSIDRVVMGEQYV. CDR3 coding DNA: TGTGCCAGCAGCATCGACAGGGTGGTTATGGGCGAGCAGTACGTC.

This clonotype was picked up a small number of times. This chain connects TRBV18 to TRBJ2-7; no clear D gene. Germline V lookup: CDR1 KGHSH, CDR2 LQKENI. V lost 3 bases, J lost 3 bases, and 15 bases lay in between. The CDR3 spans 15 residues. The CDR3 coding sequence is TGTGCCAGCTCACCCTCCCACGAAACGATCTACGAGCAGTACTTC. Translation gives CASSPSHETIYEQYF. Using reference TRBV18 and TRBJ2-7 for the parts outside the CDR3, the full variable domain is NAGVMQNPRHLVRRRGQEARLRCSPMKGHSHVYWYRQLPEEGLKFMVYLQKENIIDESGMPKERFSAEFPKEGPSILRIQQVVRGDSAAYFCASSPSHETIYEQYFGPGTRLTVT.

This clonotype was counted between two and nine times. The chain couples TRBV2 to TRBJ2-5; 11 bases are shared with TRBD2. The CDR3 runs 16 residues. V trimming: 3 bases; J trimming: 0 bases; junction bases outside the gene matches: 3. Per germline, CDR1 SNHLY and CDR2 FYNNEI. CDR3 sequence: CASSDRGLADQETQYF. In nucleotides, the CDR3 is TGTGCCAGCAGTGATCGGGGACTAGCGGACCAAGAGACCCAGTACTTC.

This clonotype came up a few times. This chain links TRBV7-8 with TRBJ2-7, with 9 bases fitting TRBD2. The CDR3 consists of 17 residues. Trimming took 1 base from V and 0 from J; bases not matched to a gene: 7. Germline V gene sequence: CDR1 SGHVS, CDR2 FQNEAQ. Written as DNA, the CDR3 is TGTGCCAGCAGCTTAGTTGCGGGAGGGCCCTTCTCCTACGAGCAGTACTTC. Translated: CASSLVAGGPFSYEQYF.

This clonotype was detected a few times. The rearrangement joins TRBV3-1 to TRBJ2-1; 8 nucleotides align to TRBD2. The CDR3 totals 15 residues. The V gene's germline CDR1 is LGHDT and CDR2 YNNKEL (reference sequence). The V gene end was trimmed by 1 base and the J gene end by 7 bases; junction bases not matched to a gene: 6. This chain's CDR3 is CASSQGPTSGNEQFF. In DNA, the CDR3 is TGTGCCAGCAGCCAAGGCCCTACTAGCGGTAATGAGCAGTTCTTC.

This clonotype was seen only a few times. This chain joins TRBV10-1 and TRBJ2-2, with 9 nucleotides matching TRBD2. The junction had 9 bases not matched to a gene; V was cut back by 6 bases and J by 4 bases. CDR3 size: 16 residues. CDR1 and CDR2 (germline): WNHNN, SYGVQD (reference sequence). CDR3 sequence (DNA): TGCGCCAGCAGCGCCGGGACTAGCTTTTCCACCGGGGAGCTGTTTTTT. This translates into CASSAGTSFSTGELFF.

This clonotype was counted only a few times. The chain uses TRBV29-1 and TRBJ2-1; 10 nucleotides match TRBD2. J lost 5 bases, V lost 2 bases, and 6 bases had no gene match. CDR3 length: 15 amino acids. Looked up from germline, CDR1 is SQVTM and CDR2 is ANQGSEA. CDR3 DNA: TGCAGCGTTGAACTAGCGGGAGTCTACCACAATGAGCAGTTCTTC. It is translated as CSVELAGVYHNEQFF.

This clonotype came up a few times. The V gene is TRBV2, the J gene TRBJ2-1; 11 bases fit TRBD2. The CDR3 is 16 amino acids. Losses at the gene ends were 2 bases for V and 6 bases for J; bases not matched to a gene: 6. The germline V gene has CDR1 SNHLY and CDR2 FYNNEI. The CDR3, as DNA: TGTGCCAGCAGTGAATTAGCGGGAGGGGGGTTCAATGAGCAGTTCTTC. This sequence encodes CASSELAGGGFNEQFF.

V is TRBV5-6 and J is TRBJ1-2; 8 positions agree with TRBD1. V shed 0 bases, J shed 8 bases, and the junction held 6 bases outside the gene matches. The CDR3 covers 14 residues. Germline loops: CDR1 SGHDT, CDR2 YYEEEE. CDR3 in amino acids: CASSLAQGVGGYTF. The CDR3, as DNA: TGTGCCAGCAGCTTGGCACAGGGGGTCGGAGGCTACACCTTC.

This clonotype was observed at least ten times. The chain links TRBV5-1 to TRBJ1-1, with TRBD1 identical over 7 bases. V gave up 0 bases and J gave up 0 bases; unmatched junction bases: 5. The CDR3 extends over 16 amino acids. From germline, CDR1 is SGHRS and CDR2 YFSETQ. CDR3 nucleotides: TGCGCCAGCAGCTTGGGCCTGGACAGGTTGAACACTGAAGCTTTCTTT. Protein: CASSLGLDRLNTEAFF. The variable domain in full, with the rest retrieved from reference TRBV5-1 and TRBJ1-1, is KAGVTQTPRYLIKTRGQQVTLSCSPISGHRSVSWYQQTPGQGLQFLFEYFSETQRNKGNFPGRFSGRQFSNSRSEMNVSTLELGDSALYLCASSLGLDRLNTEAFFGQGTRLTVV.

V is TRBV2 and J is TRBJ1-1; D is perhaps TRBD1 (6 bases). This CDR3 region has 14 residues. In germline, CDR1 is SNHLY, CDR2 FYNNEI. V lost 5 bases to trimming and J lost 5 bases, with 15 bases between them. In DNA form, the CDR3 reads TGTGCCAGCAGTAATAGTAGACAGGTTACTGAAGCTTTCTTT. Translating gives CASSNSRQVTEAFF.

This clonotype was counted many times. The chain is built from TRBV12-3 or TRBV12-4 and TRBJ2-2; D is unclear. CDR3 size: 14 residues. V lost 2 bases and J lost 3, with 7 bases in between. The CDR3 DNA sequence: TGTGCCAGCAGTTTAAGACTTTACACCGGGGAGCTGTTTTTT. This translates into CASSLRLYTGELFF.

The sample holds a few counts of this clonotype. CDR3 in amino acids: CASSLRLGAINTGELFF. The CDR3 DNA follows: TGTGCCAGCAGCCTCCGGCTCGGAGCTATAAACACCGGGGAGCTGTTTTTT. The chain combines TRBV7-9 with TRBJ2-2; no reliable D call. Trimming stripped 5 bases from V and 2 bases from J, with 18 bases between. The germline CDR1 and CDR2 sequences are SEHNR and FQNEAQ (reference sequence). The CDR3 covers 17 residues.

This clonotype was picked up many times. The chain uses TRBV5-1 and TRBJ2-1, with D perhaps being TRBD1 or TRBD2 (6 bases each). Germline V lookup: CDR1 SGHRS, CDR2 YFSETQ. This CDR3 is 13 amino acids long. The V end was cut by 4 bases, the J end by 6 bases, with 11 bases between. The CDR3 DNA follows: TGCGCCAGCAGCCGGGGGCTTCCCAATGAGCAGTTCTTC. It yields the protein CASSRGLPNEQFF.

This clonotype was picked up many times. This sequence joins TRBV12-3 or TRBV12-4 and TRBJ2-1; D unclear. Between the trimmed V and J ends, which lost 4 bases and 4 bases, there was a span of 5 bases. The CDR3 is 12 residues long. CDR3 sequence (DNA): TGTGCCAGCAGTTGGGGATACAATGAGCAGTTCTTC. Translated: CASSWGYNEQFF.

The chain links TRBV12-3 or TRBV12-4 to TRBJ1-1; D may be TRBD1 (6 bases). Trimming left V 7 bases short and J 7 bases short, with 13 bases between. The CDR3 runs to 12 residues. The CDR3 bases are TGTGCCAGCACCTTACAGGGTCTTGAAGCTTTCTTT. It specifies CASTLQGLEAFF.

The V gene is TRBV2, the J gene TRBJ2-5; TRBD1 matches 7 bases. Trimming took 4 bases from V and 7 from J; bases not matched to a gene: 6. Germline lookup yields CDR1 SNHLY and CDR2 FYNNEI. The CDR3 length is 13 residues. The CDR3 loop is CASSGQGRGTQYF. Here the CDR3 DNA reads TGTGCCAGCAGTGGACAGGGTCGGGGGACCCAGTACTTC.

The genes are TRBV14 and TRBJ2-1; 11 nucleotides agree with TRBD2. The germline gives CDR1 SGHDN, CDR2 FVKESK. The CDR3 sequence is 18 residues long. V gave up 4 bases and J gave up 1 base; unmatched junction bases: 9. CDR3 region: CASSPPRRTSGSYNEQFF. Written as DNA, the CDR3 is TGTGCCAGCAGCCCCCCCCGGAGGACTAGCGGGTCCTACAATGAGCAGTTCTTC.

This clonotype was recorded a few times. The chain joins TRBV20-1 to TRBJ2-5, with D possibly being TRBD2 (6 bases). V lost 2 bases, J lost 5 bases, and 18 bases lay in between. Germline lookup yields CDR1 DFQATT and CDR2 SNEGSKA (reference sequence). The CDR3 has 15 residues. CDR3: CSARSPTSFSETQYF. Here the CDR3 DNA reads TGCAGTGCTAGATCCCCCACTAGCTTCAGTGAGACCCAGTACTTC.

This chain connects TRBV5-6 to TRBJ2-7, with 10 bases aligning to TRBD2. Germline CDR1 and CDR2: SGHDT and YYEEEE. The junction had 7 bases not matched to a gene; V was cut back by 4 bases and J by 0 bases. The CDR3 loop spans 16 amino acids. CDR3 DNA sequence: TGTGCCAGCAGCACCATACTAGCGGGAAACTCCTACGAGCAGTACTTC. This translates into CASSTILAGNSYEQYF. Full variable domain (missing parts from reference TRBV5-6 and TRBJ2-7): DAGVTQSPTHLIKTRGQQVTLRCSPKSGHDTVSWYQQALGQGPQFIFQYYEEEERQRGNFPDRFSGHQFPNYSSELNVNALLLGDSALYLCASSTILAGNSYEQYFGPGTRLTVT.

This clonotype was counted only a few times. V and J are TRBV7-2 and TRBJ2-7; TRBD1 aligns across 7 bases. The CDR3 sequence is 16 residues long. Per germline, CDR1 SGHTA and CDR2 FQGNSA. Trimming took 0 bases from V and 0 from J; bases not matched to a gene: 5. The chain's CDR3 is CASSLALGTVSYEQYF. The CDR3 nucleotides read TGTGCCAGCAGCTTAGCTCTGGGGACAGTCTCCTACGAGCAGTACTTC.

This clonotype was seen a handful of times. CDR3 DNA: TGTGCCAGCAGCTTAAGTGAGAGCCCTAACTATGGCTACACCTTC. Translating it yields CASSLSESPNYGYTF. The genes are TRBV7-2 and TRBJ1-2, with unresolved D. Trimming stripped 2 bases from V and 0 bases from J, with 10 bases between. Germline CDR1 is SGHTA and CDR2 is FQGNSA. The CDR3 extends over 15 amino acids.

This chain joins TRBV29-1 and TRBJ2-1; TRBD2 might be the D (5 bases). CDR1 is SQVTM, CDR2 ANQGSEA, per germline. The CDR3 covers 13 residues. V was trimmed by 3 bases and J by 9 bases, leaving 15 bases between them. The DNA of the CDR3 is TGCAGCGTTGAGGAGGTCGGATGGGGTGAGCAGTTCTTC. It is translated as CSVEEVGWGEQFF.